These T cell receptor beta chains were read from a single sample in a study of radiation and T cells in renal cell carcinoma. Clones were read by immunoSEQ multiplex PCR, and TCRdb kept only the in-frame ones, dropping some. The sample has 150,000 to 160,000 clones, about 91% seen once. Sequences were derived from blood, sampled from a patient whose treatment included radiotherapy and nephrectomy. The receptor source for this set is a woman aged 50 to 60 with renal cell carcinoma. CDR3s include the opening cysteine and the closing phenylalanine or tryptophan. D genes are given only for firm matches. A row's size may be missing; if present it is once, few, many or a size class.

size	D	V	J	DNA	CDR3
-	TRBD1	TRBV5-1	TRBJ2-3	TGCGCCAGCAGCCCCGCGGGACAGGGCTACACAGATACGCAGTATTTT	CASSPAGQGYTDTQYF
-	TRBD2	TRBV6-1	TRBJ2-2	TGTGCCAGCAGTGCCTTTCTAGCGGGGGAGGGCGGGGAGCTGTTTTTT	CASSAFLAGEGGELFF
-	-	TRBV15	TRBJ1-2	TGTGCCACCAGCAGAGATTTGGGGGGAAGTAACTATGGCTACACCTTC	CATSRDLGGSNYGYTF
-	-	TRBV15	TRBJ1-6	TGTGCCACCAGCGGCGACAGAGCTTCACCCCTCCACTTT	CATSGDRASPLHF
-	-	TRBV5-4	TRBJ2-7	TGTGCCAGCAGTTTTCAGGGCTACGAGCAGTACTTC	CASSFQGYEQYF
few	-	TRBV30	TRBJ1-1	TGTGCCTGGAGTGAGGGGCAGTGGGCTGAAGCTTTCTTT	CAWSEGQWAEAFF
-	TRBD1	TRBV10-1	TRBJ2-2	TGCGCCAGCTCAGGGGGCAGCGGGGAGCTGTTTTTT	CASSGGSGELFF
-	TRBD2	TRBV4-3	TRBJ2-7	TGCGCCAGCAGCCAAGACGCTAGCGGGTACGAGCAGTACTTC	CASSQDASGYEQYF
-	-	TRBV11-1	TRBJ2-7	TGTGCCAGCAGCAGACTGAGAGCCTACGAGCAGTACTTC	CASSRLRAYEQYF
-	-	TRBV9	TRBJ2-1	TGTGCCAGCAGCGTAGCAATGTACGATGAGCAGTTCTTC	CASSVAMYDEQFF
-	-	TRBV10-1	TRBJ1-2	TGCGCCAGCAGTGAGTCTTATATGAGTTTGGATGGCTACACCTTC	CASSESYMSLDGYTF
-	TRBD1	TRBV9	TRBJ2-4	TGTGCCAGCAGCGTAGGTTCTTGGGGACAGTCTTTTACTGCCAAAAACATTCAGTACTTC	CASSVGSWGQSFTAKNIQYF
-	-	TRBV15	TRBJ2-2	TGTGCCACCAGCAGCGACAGGAACACCGGGGAGCTGTTTTTT	CATSSDRNTGELFF
-	TRBD2	TRBV7-2	TRBJ2-5	TGTGCCAGCAGCTTTAAGCGGGGGGGCCGGAACATTCGCGAGACCCAGTACTTC	CASSFKRGGRNIRETQYF
-	-	TRBV12-5	TRBJ2-5	TGTGCTAGTGGTTCGAAAAACTGGGAGACCCAGTACTTC	CASGSKNWETQYF
-	-	TRBV19	TRBJ1-4	TGTGCCAGTAGTACAAGGACAGCTTTAATGGAAAAACTGTTTTTT	CASSTRTALMEKLFF
-	-	TRBV5-1	TRBJ1-2	TGCGCCAGCAGCTCCCTCGGAGGGGATTCAGGGGGCTACACCTTC	CASSSLGGDSGGYTF
few	-	TRBV6-4	TRBJ1-1	TGTGCCAGCAGTTCGGGGCTTAACACTGAAGCTTTCTTT	CASSSGLNTEAFF
-	TRBD2	TRBV7-2	TRBJ2-1	TGTGCCAGCAGCCGGGTGAGCGGGGCGATGGATGAGCAGTTCTTC	CASSRVSGAMDEQFF
-	-	TRBV2	TRBJ2-3	TGTGCCAGCATGAGGATGGGGGCAGATACGCAGTATTTT	CASMRMGADTQYF
-	-	TRBV4-3	TRBJ2-5	TGCGCCAGCAGCCAAGGCTCCGAGACCCAGTACTTC	CASSQGSETQYF
-	TRBD2	TRBV2	TRBJ2-1	TGTGCCAGCAGCTCCACGGGACTAGCGGATTCTTACAATGAGCAGTTCTTC	CASSSTGLADSYNEQFF
-	TRBD2	TRBV11-3	TRBJ2-1	TGTGCCAGCAGCTCGGGACTAGGCTCCTACAATGAGCAGTTCTTC	CASSSGLGSYNEQFF
-	TRBD1	TRBV5-6	TRBJ2-2	TGTGCCAGCAGCTTTGACAGGGCCATCACCGGGGAGCTGTTTTTT	CASSFDRAITGELFF
-	-	TRBV15	TRBJ2-7	TGTGCCACCAGCAGAGATGGGGTGGATGGGTCCTACGAGCAGTACTTC	CATSRDGVDGSYEQYF
-	TRBD1	TRBV6-6	TRBJ2-6	TGTGCCAGTTGGACAGGGGAGGCTGGGGCCAACGTCCTGACTTTC	CASWTGEAGANVLTF
-	TRBD1	TRBV2	TRBJ1-3	TGTGCCAGCAGCCTTAGGACAGGGCGGGGAAACACCATATATTTT	CASSLRTGRGNTIYF
-	-	TRBV7-8	TRBJ2-2	TGTGCCAGCAGCGGCCGAGGGGGGAACACCGGGGAGCTGTTTTTT	CASSGRGGNTGELFF
once	TRBD2	TRBV6-5	TRBJ2-1	TGTGCCAGCAGTCCCTGGCTAGCGGGGGGCCCGCAGTTCTTC	CASSPWLAGGPQFF
-	-	TRBV19	TRBJ2-6	TGTGCCAGTAGTATCGACTCTGGGGCCAACGTCCTGACTTTC	CASSIDSGANVLTF
-	-	TRBV5-1	TRBJ2-3	TGCGCCAGCAGCTTGTCGGGGGGCACAGATACGCAGTATTTT	CASSLSGGTDTQYF
-	TRBD1	TRBV7-9	TRBJ1-6	TGTGCCAGCAGCTTAAGGGACAGGGCATCACCCCTCCACTTT	CASSLRDRASPLHF
few	-	TRBV7-9	TRBJ1-2	TGTGCCAGCAGCTTAGATCCGGGGTCCTATGGCTACACCTTC	CASSLDPGSYGYTF
-	-	TRBV7-6	TRBJ2-1	TGTGCCAGCAGCGTGGGACAAAGACATGGCGAGCAGTTCTTC	CASSVGQRHGEQFF
-	-	TRBV19	TRBJ2-2	TGTGCCAGTAGAACTGAAACTAACACCGGGGAGCTGTTTTTT	CASRTETNTGELFF
-	TRBD2	TRBV19	TRBJ2-5	TGTGCCAGTAGTCCTAGCGGGGGGCCAGAGACCCAGTACTTC	CASSPSGGPETQYF
-	-	TRBV25-1	TRBJ2-1	TGTGCCAGCAGTCAACGGGGCCTCCCCAATGAGCAGTTCTTC	CASSQRGLPNEQFF
-	-	TRBV19	TRBJ1-2	TGTGCCAGTAGTAGAGGGTCCCCGCCACTTTTATTCGGCTACACCTTC	CASSRGSPPLLFGYTF
-	-	TRBV19	TRBJ1-6	TGTGCCAGTAGCATACAGGGTTCACCCCTCCACTTT	CASSIQGSPLHF
-	-	TRBV18	TRBJ2-2	TGTGCCAGCTCACTCCAGCGGAACACCGGGGAGCTGTTTTTT	CASSLQRNTGELFF
-	-	TRBV6-5	TRBJ2-1	TGTGCCAGCAGACCCGCTTCCAATGAGCAGTTCTTC	CASRPASNEQFF
-	-	TRBV10-3	TRBJ1-5	TGTGCCATCAGTGAAGACACCGGGGTTAATCAGCCCCAGCATTTT	CAISEDTGVNQPQHF
-	TRBD2	TRBV11-2	TRBJ2-1	TGTGCCAGCAGCTTATGGGCTGGCGGGGGGCCGGGGAAGCAGTTCTTC	CASSLWAGGGPGKQFF
-	-	TRBV9	TRBJ2-2	TGTGCCAGCAGCTTCTGGGACACTTTGACCACCGGGGAGCTGTTTTTT	CASSFWDTLTTGELFF
-	TRBD1	TRBV2	TRBJ2-5	TGTGCCAGTGAATTATCAGGGGGTCCAGGGACCCAGTACTTC	CASELSGGPGTQYF
-	-	TRBV6-5	TRBJ1-2	TGTGCCAGCAGGGAATCGTGGGGTAGCTACACCTTC	CASRESWGSYTF
-	-	TRBV19	TRBJ2-5	TGTGCCAGTAGTAGCGCTTATTCAAGAATCCAAGAGACCCAGTACTTC	CASSSAYSRIQETQYF
-	-	TRBV7-9	TRBJ1-1	TGTGCCAGCAGCTCCGCTGGCCCGAGGACTGAAGCTTTCTTT	CASSSAGPRTEAFF
-	TRBD1	TRBV25-1	TRBJ1-2	TGTGCCAGCAGTGATAGGGACAGGGAAAAAGGCTACACCTTC	CASSDRDREKGYTF
few	-	TRBV19	TRBJ2-2	TGTGCCAGTAGCCCGCCTCCCCAGGGAAACGGGGAGCTGTTTTTT	CASSPPPQGNGELFF
-	-	TRBV18	TRBJ2-3	TGTGCCAGCTCACCAAGAGGGGGGTCCGCAGGTACGCAGTATTTT	CASSPRGGSAGTQYF
-	-	TRBV7-9	TRBJ1-1	TGTGCCAGCAGCCGGAGGGTCAACACTGAAGCTTTCTTT	CASSRRVNTEAFF
-	-	TRBV5-1	TRBJ1-2	TGCGCCAGCAGCTTGGAGTTGGGGACGTCTGGCTACACCTTC	CASSLELGTSGYTF
-	TRBD1	TRBV6-6	TRBJ1-2	TGTGCCAGCAGTTGGGACAGGGGCCAGGACTATGGCTACACCTTC	CASSWDRGQDYGYTF
-	TRBD2	TRBV7-8	TRBJ2-2	TGTGCCAGCAGCTTAGTAGCGGGGACGTACACCGGGGAGCTGTTTTTT	CASSLVAGTYTGELFF
-	TRBD2	TRBV7-2	TRBJ2-7	TGTGCCAGCAGCCGAGGAGCGGGGGGACCCTACGAGCAGTACTTC	CASSRGAGGPYEQYF
-	-	TRBV19	TRBJ1-5	TGTGCCAGTAGTCCCGGGACATTTAGCAATCAGCCCCAGCATTTT	CASSPGTFSNQPQHF